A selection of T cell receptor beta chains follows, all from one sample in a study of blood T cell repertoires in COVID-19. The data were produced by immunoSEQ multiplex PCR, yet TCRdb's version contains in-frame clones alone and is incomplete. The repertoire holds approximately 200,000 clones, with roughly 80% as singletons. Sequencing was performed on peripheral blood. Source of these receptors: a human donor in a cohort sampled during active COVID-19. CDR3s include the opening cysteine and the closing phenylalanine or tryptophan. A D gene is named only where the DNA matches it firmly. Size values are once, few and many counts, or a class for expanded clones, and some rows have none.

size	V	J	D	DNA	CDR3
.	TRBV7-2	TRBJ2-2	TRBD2	TGTGCCAGCAGCCAGACTAGCGGGGTTAACACCGGGGAGCTGTTTTTT	CASSQTSGVNTGELFF
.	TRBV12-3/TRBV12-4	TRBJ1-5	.	TGTGCCAGCAGCTCGGAGGGCAATCAGCCCCAGCATTTT	CASSSEGNQPQHF
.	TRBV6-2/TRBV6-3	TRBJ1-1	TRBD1	TGTGCCAGCAGTCGCATGCCCTTAACGACAGGGGGAAACACTGAAGCTTTCTTT	CASSRMPLTTGGNTEAFF
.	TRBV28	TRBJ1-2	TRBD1	TGTGCCAGCAGTTTTACCGGGACAGCTCATTATGGCTACACCTTC	CASSFTGTAHYGYTF
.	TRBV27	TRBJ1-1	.	TGTGCCAGCAGTTTAATAGCAGGGGACACTGAAGCTTTCTTT	CASSLIAGDTEAFF
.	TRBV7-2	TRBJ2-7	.	TGTGCCAGCAGCTTAGCACAGGCACGAACCTACGAGCAGTACTTC	CASSLAQARTYEQYF
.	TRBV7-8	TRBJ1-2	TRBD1	TGTGCCAGCAGCGGACAGGGGGCGAGTGGCTACACCTTC	CASSGQGASGYTF
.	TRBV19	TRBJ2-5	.	TGTGCCAGTAGTATACCAGGCACCCAAGAGACCCAGTACTTC	CASSIPGTQETQYF
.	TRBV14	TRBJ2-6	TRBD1	TGTGCCAGCAGCCAAGATCTTAGACAGGGATACGCCGGATCTGGGGCCAACGTCCTGACTTTC	CASSQDLRQGYAGSGANVLTF
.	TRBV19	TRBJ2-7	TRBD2	TGTGCCAGTAGTATTAGGACTAGCGGAGACTCCTACGAGCAGTACTTC	CASSIRTSGDSYEQYF
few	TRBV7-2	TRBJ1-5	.	TGTGCCAGCAGCTTAGGTGGGGCTCGACAGCCCCAGCATTTT	CASSLGGARQPQHF
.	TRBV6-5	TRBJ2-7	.	TGTGCCAGCAGCACAGGGGGGGCCTACGAGCAGTACTTC	CASSTGGAYEQYF
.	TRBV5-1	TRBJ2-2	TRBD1	TGCGCCAGCAGCACCGGGACAGTCAACACCGGGGAGCTGTTTTTT	CASSTGTVNTGELFF
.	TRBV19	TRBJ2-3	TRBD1	TGTGCCAGTAGTATAGAGGGCGGACAGGGGAGAGCTCCAGATACGCAGTATTTT	CASSIEGGQGRAPDTQYF
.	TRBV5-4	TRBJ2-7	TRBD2	TGTGCCAGCAGCCTGGGAGGGAGGATTCAATACGAGCAGTACTTC	CASSLGGRIQYEQYF
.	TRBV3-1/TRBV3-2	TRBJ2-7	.	TGTGCCAGCGGGCGCGAACAGGGATACGAGCAGTACTTC	CASGREQGYEQYF
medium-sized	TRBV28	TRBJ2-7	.	TGTGCCAGCAGTCGTAGCGACAACTCCTACGAGCAGTACTTC	CASSRSDNSYEQYF
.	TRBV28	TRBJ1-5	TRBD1	TGTGCCAGCAGTTTAGGACAGGGTGTCAATCAGCCCCAGCATTTT	CASSLGQGVNQPQHF
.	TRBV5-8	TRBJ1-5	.	TGTGCCAGCAGCTTCGCAACAGGGAATCAGCCCCAGCATTTT	CASSFATGNQPQHF
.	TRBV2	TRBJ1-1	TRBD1	TGTGCCAGCAGTTTGGGACAGGGAGGCACTGAAGCTTTCTTT	CASSLGQGGTEAFF
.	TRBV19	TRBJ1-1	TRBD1	TGTGCCAGTAGAGACAGGGGGCCTTCAAATGAAGCTTTCTTT	CASRDRGPSNEAFF
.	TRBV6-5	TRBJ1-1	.	TGTGCCAGCAGAACGACAGGGAACACTGAAGCTTTCTTT	CASRTTGNTEAFF
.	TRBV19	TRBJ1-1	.	TGTGCCAGTAGTATAGGCGGCTCTTACACTGAAGCTTTCTTT	CASSIGGSYTEAFF
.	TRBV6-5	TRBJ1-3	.	TGTGCCAGCAGGCCGCCGGGGGACTCTGGAAACACCATATATTTT	CASRPPGDSGNTIYF
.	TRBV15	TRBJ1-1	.	TGTGCCACCAGCAGAGATTATCAGGGACTGGAAGCTTTCTTT	CATSRDYQGLEAFF
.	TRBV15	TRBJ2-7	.	TGTGCCACCAGCAGAGATTTAGGGGGACGCGAGCAGTACTTC	CATSRDLGGREQYF
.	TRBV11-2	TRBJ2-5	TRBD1	TGTGCCAGCACCCGGACAGGGCCCACGGAGACCCAGTACTTC	CASTRTGPTETQYF
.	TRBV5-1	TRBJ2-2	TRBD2	TGCGCCAGCAGACTAGCGGGAGGGAATACCGGGGAGCTGTTTTTT	CASRLAGGNTGELFF
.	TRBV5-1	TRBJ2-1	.	TGCGCCAGCAGGAGAGGGAGTGGGTCCTACAATGAGCAGTTCTTC	CASRRGSGSYNEQFF
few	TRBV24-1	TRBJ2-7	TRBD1	TGTGCCACCAGTGATTCCGGGACAGCCGCCTACGAGCAGTACTTC	CATSDSGTAAYEQYF
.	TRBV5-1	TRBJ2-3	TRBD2	TGCGCCACAGCCCTAGCGGCTAGCACAGATACGCAGTATTTT	CATALAASTDTQYF
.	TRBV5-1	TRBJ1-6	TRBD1	TGCGCCAGCAGCTCGGACAGGGTCTTCTCACCCCTCCACTTT	CASSSDRVFSPLHF
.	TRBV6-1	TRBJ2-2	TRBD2	TGTGCCAGCAGTGAAGCCGGGCTAGCGGGAGTCTCCGGGGAGCTGTTTTTT	CASSEAGLAGVSGELFF
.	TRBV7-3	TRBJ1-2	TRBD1	TGTGCCAGCAGCCCCCGACAGGGGGCTCTTGAGGGCTACACCTTC	CASSPRQGALEGYTF
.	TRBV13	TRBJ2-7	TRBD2	TGTGCCAGCAGCGTGGGACTAGCGGGGATCTCCTACGAGCAGTACTTC	CASSVGLAGISYEQYF
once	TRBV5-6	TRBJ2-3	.	TGTGCCAGCAGCTTGGGCCGGGTCGGTACGCAGTATTTT	CASSLGRVGTQYF
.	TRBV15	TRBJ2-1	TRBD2	TGTGCCACCAGCAGCAGACTAGCGGTTATGAGCTCCTACAATGAGCAGTTCTTC	CATSSRLAVMSSYNEQFF
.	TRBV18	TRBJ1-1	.	TGTGCCAGCTCACCCCCCCTAGGGGCATTAGAAGCTTTCTTT	CASSPPLGALEAFF
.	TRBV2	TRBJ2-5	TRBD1	TGTGCCAGCAGAGGGGGACAGGGGGACTGGGCCCAGTACTTC	CASRGGQGDWAQYF
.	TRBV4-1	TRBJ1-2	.	TGCGCCAGCAGCCAGTTTTCCATCGGGGGCTATGGCTACACCTTC	CASSQFSIGGYGYTF
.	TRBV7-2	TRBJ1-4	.	TGTGCCAGCAGCTTACCTGCAGGATCTAAACTGTTTTTT	CASSLPAGSKLFF
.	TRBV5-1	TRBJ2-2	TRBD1	TGCGCCAGCACCGGGACAGGGAACACCGGGGAGCTGTTTTTT	CASTGTGNTGELFF
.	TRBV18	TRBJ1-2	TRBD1	TGTGCCAGCTCGCCAGCGGGACAGAAATATAACTATGGCTACACCTTC	CASSPAGQKYNYGYTF
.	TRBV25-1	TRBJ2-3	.	TGTGCCAGCAGTGAATTCAAACTCCGTTTGCCCACAGATACGCAGTATTTT	CASSEFKLRLPTDTQYF
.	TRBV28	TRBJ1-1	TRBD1	TGTGCCAGCAGATATAACCCGGGACAGGGGGCCGGCACTGAAGCTTTCTTT	CASRYNPGQGAGTEAFF
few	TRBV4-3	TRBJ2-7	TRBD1	TGCGCCAGCAGCCCAAGACAGGGGGCGCATGAGCAGTACTTC	CASSPRQGAHEQYF
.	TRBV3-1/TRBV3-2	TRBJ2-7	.	TGTGCCAGCAGCCAACGGGGGACCCGGCGGGGCGAGCAGTACTTC	CASSQRGTRRGEQYF
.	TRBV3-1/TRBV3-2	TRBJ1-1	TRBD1	TGTGCCAGCAGCCAAGACCGGGACAGGGTGAACACTGAAGCTTTCTTT	CASSQDRDRVNTEAFF
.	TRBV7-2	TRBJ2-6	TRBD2	TGTGCCAGCAGGGCGGCGGGGGCTGGGGCCAACGTCCTGACTTTC	CASRAAGAGANVLTF
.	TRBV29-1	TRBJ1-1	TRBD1	TGCAGCGTTTCGGGACAGGGCGCCCGCACTGAAGCTTTCTTT	CSVSGQGARTEAFF